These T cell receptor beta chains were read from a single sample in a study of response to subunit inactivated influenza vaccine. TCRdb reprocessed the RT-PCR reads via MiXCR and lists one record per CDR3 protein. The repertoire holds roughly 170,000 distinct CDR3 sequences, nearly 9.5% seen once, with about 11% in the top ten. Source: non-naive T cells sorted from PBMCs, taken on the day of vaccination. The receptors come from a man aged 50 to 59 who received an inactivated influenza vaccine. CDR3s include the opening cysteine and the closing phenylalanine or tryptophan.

CASSLDGGADTQYF TRBV7-9
CASSSSGTGATEQYF TRBV28
CSSTGTTDPGDTQYF TRBV29-1
CAISERTSGRNRDEQFF TRBV10-3
CASSPTGARGTEAFF TRBV28
CSARDSGRVAHEQYF TRBV20-1
CASSLQGDTGELFF TRBV5-1
CASYGNYGYTF TRBV28
CASRKLGETGYYEQYF TRBV6-1
CASSQDGASGRDTQYF TRBV4-3
CASRPGSYLRNVDEQYF TRBV5-1
CASSFPGQFEQYF TRBV27
CASRGGGGDTQYF TRBV28
CASSQDQTAYYGYTF TRBV4-3
CASSSGLLSSYNEQFF TRBV5-8
CASSLTPRKDTQYF TRBV7-2
CASSEDEGYGYTF TRBV6-2/TRBV6-3
CASSSGQGFSNQPQHF TRBV7-2
CASSQVRGYYNERFF TRBV4-3
CSASGGQVTQPQHF TRBV20-1
CASSLRMGTGFDEQFF TRBV11-2
CSASSGGAGTGELFF TRBV20-1
CASSGDRGRMNTEAFF TRBV4-1
CASSQELGGPSGYTF TRBV4-2
CASSFSSRTGELFF TRBV12-3/TRBV12-4
CATQLLAGGPSTDTQYF TRBV10-3
CASSQGIRAGEQYF TRBV4-1
CATSRDQGQRWKNEQFF TRBV15
CAWSVRGVRETQYF TRBV30
CASSFAGETQYF TRBV7-9
CASSLTGQTRAPGNTIYF TRBV5-5
CASRGADRGRRVNNEQFF TRBV6-1
CSVVQTSYEQYF TRBV29-1
CASSSGLAENYNEQFF TRBV6-5
CASSLPARGSGANVLTF TRBV5-1
CASSESGGVTGELFF TRBV5-1
CASSPTSGTPDTQYF TRBV6-2/TRBV6-3
CASSQGDGQHRNYGYTF TRBV4-3
CASSYDRGLAGNEQFF TRBV6-5
CSVDGGSTDTQYF TRBV29-1
CASSFRRPRTNQPQHF TRBV5-6
CSAIGLAATDTQYF TRBV20-1
CASSHVGTALAKNIQYF TRBV5-1
CASSQIGQGGYNEQFF TRBV4-3
CASSTPTGFTDTQYF TRBV11-2
CASSRGQQAETQYF TRBV2
CASSPGQGRSGTGELFF TRBV7-2
CASNALRDAANEQFF TRBV12-3/TRBV12-4
CASRPRERLIKGDTQYF TRBV2
CASSPNRGQPTDTQYF TRBV19
CATKGAGELQPQHF TRBV19
CAASRGYNEQFF TRBV30
CSAGAWELRETQYF TRBV20-1
CAWSVGLNTEAFF TRBV30
CASSQDPGAGAGTDTQYF TRBV4-3